This is a list of T cell receptor beta chains from one sample in a study of human T cells and chemical hapten exposure. Each CDR3 protein is one row after TCRdb ran MiXCR on the RACE reads. The table records roughly 60,000 distinct CDR3 sequences, around 7% of them present only once. The sample in question was whole blood, obtained in connection with sensitization to the hapten diphenylcyclopropenone (DPC). The source of these receptors is a young woman with alopecia areata. Some clones in this sample may be carry-over from other donors' samples. CDR3s include the opening cysteine and the closing phenylalanine or tryptophan.

TRBJ1-1 | 14 | TRBV12-3/TRBV12-4 | CASSLVQGATEAFF
TRBJ2-3 | 16 | TRBV5-4 | CASSPTSPLSTDTQYF
TRBJ1-6 | 12 | TRBV20-1 | CSASGQYSPLHF
TRBJ2-3 | 14 | TRBV10-3 | CAIMGRGSTDTQYF
TRBJ1-3 | 16 | TRBV19 | CASSGDVRYSGNTIYF
TRBJ1-1 | 16 | TRBV10-3 | CAISEPGTGPPSEAFF
TRBJ2-1 | 15 | TRBV3-1 | CASSRRRDLNSEQFF
TRBJ2-1 | 14 | TRBV20-1 | CSAPPQTSSLGQFF
TRBJ1-1 | 12 | TRBV20-1 | CSARDREEGAFF
TRBJ2-1 | 14 | TRBV20-1 | CSARTSGGNNEQFF
TRBJ2-3 | 16 | TRBV5-1 | CASSPVTGGPGDTQYF
TRBJ2-5 | 12 | TRBV10-3 | CAAGGSGETQYF
TRBJ2-1 | 11 | TRBV30 | CAWSAYNEQFF
TRBJ1-6 | 15 | TRBV5-6 | CASSFYTHRNSPLHF
TRBJ1-2 | 13 | TRBV20-1 | CSARDRVGYGYTF
TRBJ2-3 | 15 | TRBV12-3/TRBV12-4 | CASSLLRGATDTQYF
TRBJ2-7 | 14 | TRBV14 | CASRHDRGQYEQYF
TRBJ2-7 | 13 | TRBV4-1 | CASSQDLSGGLLF
TRBJ1-2 | 16 | TRBV20-1 | CSASVGGGVGGRGYTF
TRBJ1-1 | 14 | TRBV20-1 | CSARDRDRNTEAFF
TRBJ1-5 | 16 | TRBV6-2/TRBV6-3 | CASSYGAGRSNQPQHF
TRBJ1-5 | 15 | TRBV19 | CASLGRQHSNQPQHF
TRBJ1-1 | 14 | TRBV4-1 | CASSQPLPGHQAFF
TRBJ2-7 | 13 | TRBV10-3 | CAIRASQGHEQYF
TRBJ2-3 | 11 | TRBV18 | CASSDVDTQYF
TRBJ1-5 | 13 | TRBV5-4 | CASSPSTMGPQHF
TRBJ1-6 | 13 | TRBV30 | CAWSLGGDSPLHF
TRBJ1-1 | 14 | TRBV20-1 | CSARDIRLNTEAFF
TRBJ1-6 | 16 | TRBV5-1 | CASSMGQGLPNLPLHF
TRBJ2-5 | 14 | TRBV12-3/TRBV12-4 | CASTLSGGLETQYF
TRBJ1-2 | 14 | TRBV28 | CASSLPQNYYGYTF
TRBJ1-2 | 13 | TRBV12-3/TRBV12-4 | CASSDGQGKGYTF
TRBJ1-1 | 15 | TRBV6-6 | CASSYSGGRVGEAFF
TRBJ1-1 | 18 | TRBV12-3/TRBV12-4 | CASSLWVGGARKNTEAFF
TRBJ1-1 | 14 | TRBV20-1 | CSAMDRGRMTEAFF
TRBJ2-5 | 13 | TRBV12-3/TRBV12-4 | CASRASGQETQYF
TRBJ2-5 | 14 | TRBV7-2 | CASSPQTGQETQYF
TRBJ2-3 | 15 | TRBV6-4 | CASSDSMGSTDTQYF
TRBJ2-1 | 16 | TRBV10-3 | CAISESGGNPYNEQFF
TRBJ1-2 | 16 | TRBV6-6 | CASSYPRDRGGYGYTF
TRBJ2-2 | 14 | TRBV6-2/TRBV6-3 | CASTRRQNTGELFF
TRBJ1-1 | 15 | TRBV6-6 | CASSYGTGMHTEAFF
TRBJ2-7 | 17 | TRBV19 | CASSSRTSGGPSYEQYF
TRBJ1-3 | 12 | TRBV30 | CAWSVGARAIYF
TRBJ1-1 | 17 | TRBV5-1 | CASSLGEGLFGNTEAFF
TRBJ2-5 | 12 | TRBV30 | CAWSGSRETQYF
TRBJ1-5 | 15 | TRBV12-3/TRBV12-4 | CASSLAQGGNQPQHF
TRBJ2-7 | 13 | TRBV12-3/TRBV12-4 | CASTLGRTYEQYF
TRBJ2-1 | 17 | TRBV9 | CASSVAGGYGGDNEQFF